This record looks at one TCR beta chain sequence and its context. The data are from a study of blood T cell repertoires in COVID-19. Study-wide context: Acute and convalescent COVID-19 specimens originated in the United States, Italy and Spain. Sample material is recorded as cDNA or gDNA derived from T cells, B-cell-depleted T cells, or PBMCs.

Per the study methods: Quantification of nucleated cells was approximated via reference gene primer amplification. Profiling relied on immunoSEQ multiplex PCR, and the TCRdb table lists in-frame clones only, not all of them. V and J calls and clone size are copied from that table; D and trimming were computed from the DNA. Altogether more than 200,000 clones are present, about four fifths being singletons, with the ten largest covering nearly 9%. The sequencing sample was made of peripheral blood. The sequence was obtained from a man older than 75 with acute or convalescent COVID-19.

The CDR3 reads CASSLNQGAKAEAFF. CDR3 DNA: TGTGCCAGCAGCTTAAATCAGGGGGCAAAGGCTGAAGCTTTCTTT. The V gene is TRBV11-1, the J gene TRBJ1-1, with 8 bases fitting TRBD1. The CDR3 runs to 15 residues. CDR1 is SGHAT, CDR2 FQDESV, per germline (reference sequence). After removal of 2 bases from V and 6 bases from J, the junction contained 8 bases not matched to a gene.